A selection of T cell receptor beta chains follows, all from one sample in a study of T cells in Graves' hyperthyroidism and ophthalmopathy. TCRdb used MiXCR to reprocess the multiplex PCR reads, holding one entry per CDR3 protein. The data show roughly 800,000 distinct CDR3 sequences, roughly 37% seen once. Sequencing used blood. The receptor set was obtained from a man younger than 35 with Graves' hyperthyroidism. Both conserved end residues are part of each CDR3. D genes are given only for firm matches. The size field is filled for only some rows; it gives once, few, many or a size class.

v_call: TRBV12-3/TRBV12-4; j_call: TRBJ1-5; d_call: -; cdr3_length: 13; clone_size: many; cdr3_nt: TGTGCCAGCAAAGAGGGTGGCAATCAGCCCCAGCATTTT; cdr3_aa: CASKEGGNQPQHF
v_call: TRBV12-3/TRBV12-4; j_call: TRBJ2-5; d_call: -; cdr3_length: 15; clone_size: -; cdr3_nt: TGTGCCAGCAGTACGACAGGTTGGGGGAAAGAGACCCAGTACTTC; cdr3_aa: CASSTTGWGKETQYF
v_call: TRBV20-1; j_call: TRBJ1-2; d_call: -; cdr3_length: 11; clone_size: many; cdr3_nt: TGCAGTGCTAGAGATCAGTACTTCTACACCTTC; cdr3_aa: CSARDQYFYTF
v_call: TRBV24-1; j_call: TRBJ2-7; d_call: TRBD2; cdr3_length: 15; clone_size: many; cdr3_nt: TGTGCCACCTCATTCGTACTAGCGGGAGGGGACGAGCAGTACTTC; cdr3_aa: CATSFVLAGGDEQYF
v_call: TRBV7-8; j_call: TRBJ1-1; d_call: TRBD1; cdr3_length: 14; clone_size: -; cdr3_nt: TGTGCCAGCAGCCCCGGGGGGACGACAGGGGTAGCTTTCTTT; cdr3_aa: CASSPGGTTGVAFF
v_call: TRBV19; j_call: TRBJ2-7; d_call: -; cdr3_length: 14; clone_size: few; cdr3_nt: TGTGCCAGTAAAAGGACGGCCAACTCCTACGAGCAGTACTTC; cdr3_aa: CASKRTANSYEQYF
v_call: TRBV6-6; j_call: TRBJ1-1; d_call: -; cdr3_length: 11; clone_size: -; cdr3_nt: TGTGCCAGCAGTTATTGGGGGGTAGCTTTCTTT; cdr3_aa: CASSYWGVAFF
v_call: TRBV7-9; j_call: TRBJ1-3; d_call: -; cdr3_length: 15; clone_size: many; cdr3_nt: TGTGCCAGCAGCTTGTTACAGGGATCCGGAAACACCATATATTTT; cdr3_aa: CASSLLQGSGNTIYF
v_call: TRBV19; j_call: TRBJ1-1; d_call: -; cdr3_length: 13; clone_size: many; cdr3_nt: TGTGCCAGTACCTTGATTGGCGGCACTGAAGCTTTCTTT; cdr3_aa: CASTLIGGTEAFF
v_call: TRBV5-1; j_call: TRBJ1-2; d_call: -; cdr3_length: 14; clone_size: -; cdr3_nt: TGCGCCAGCAGCTTGACCGGGGGAACCGATGGCTACACCTTC; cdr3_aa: CASSLTGGTDGYTF
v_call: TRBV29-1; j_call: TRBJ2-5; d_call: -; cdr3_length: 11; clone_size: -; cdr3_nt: TGCAGCGGTAGCCAACAAGAGACCCAGTACTTC; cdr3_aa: CSGSQQETQYF
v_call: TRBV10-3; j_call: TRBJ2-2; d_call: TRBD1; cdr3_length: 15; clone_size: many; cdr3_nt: TGTGCCATCAGTGACCTGACAGGGTCATCCGGGGAGCTGTTTTTT; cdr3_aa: CAISDLTGSSGELFF
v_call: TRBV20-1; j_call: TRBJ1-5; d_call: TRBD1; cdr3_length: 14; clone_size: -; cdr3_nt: TGCAGTGCTTCCAGAGGCCAGGGGGGCTCGACCCAGCATTTT; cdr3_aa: CSASRGQGGSTQHF
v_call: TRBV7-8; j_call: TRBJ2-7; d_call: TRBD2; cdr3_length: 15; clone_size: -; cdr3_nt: TGTGCCAGCAGCTATTCAGCGGGAGGCTCCTACGAGCAGTACTTC; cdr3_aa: CASSYSAGGSYEQYF
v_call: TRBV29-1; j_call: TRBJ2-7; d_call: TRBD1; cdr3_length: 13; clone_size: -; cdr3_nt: TGCAGCGTTACGACAGGGGAATCCTACGAGCAGTACTTC; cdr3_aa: CSVTTGESYEQYF
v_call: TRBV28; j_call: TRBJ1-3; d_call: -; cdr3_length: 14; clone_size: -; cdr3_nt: TGTGCCAGCAGTTTATCGTACTCTGGAAACACCATATATTTT; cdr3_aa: CASSLSYSGNTIYF
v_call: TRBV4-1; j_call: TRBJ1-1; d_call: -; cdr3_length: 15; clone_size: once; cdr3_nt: TGCGTCAGCAGCCAAGAGACAGTGTTGAACACTGAAGCTTTCTTT; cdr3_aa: CVSSQETVLNTEAFF
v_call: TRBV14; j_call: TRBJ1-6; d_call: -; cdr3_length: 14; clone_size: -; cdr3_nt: TGTGCCAGCAAGTACAGCTCCTATAATTCACCCCTCCACTTT; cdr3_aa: CASKYSSYNSPLHF
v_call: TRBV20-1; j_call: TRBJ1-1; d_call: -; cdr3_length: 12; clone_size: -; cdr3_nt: TGCAGTGCTAGAGGGGGGCCCACTGAAGCTTTCTTT; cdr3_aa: CSARGGPTEAFF
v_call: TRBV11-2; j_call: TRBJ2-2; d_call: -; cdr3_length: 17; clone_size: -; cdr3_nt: TGTGCCAGCAGCTTAGATGTTGGAGGGGGCGCGGGCGGGGAGCTGTTTTTT; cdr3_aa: CASSLDVGGGAGGELFF
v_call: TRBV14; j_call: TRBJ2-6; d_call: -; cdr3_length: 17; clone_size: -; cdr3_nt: TGTGCCAGCAGCTTCCGACTGAGCAACTATGGGGCCAACGTCCTGACTTTC; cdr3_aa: CASSFRLSNYGANVLTF
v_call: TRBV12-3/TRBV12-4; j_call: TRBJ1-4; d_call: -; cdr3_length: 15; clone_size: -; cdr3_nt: TGTGCCAGCAGTCCGAGCCCATCCTGGGGCGAAAAACTGTTTTTT; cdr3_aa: CASSPSPSWGEKLFF
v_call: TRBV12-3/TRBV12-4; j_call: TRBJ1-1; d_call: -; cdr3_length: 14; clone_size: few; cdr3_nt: TGTGCCAGCAGTTCAGTCCAGGGTTGGACTGAAGCTTTCTTT; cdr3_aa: CASSSVQGWTEAFF
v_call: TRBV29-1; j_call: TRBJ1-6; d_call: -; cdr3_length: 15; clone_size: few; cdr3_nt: TGCAGCGTCCGGGTTGAGGGAGCGAATAATCCACCCCTCCACTTT; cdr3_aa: CSVRVEGANNPPLHF
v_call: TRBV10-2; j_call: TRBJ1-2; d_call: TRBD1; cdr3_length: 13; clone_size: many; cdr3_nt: TGCGCCAGCAGCGGGACAGGGGCTTTTGGCTACACCTTC; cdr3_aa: CASSGTGAFGYTF
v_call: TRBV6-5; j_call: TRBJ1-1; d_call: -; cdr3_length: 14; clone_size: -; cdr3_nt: TGTGCCAGCAGTTACAGGCCCCTAGGACCTGAAGCTTTCTTT; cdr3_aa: CASSYRPLGPEAFF
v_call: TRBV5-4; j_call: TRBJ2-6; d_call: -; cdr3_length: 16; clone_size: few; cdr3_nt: TGCGCCAGCAGCTTCGCGGGGGCGCCGGGGGCCAACGTCCTGACTTTC; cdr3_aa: CASSFAGAPGANVLTF
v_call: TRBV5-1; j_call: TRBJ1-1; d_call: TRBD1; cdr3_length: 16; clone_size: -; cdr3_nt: TGCGCCAGCAAAGAGCGGACAGGGCCCATGAACACTGAAGCTTTCTTT; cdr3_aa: CASKERTGPMNTEAFF
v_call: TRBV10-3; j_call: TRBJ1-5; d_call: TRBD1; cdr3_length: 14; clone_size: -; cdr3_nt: TGTGCTAGGGGCACAGGGGGGAGGAATCAGCCCCAGCATTTT; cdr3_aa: CARGTGGRNQPQHF
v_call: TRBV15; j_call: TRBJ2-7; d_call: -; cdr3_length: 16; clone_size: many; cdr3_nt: TGTGCCACCAGCAGAGATGTTTCGGACAGCTCCTACGAGCAGTACTTC; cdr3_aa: CATSRDVSDSSYEQYF
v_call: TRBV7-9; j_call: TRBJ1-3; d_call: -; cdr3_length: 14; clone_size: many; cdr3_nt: TGTGCCAGCAGCCAGACCGGTGAGGGAAACACCATATATTTT; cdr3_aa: CASSQTGEGNTIYF
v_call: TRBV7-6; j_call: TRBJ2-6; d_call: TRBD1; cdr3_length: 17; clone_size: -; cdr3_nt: TGTGCCAGCAGCTCAGGACAGGGCTGCTCTGGGGCCAACGTCCTGACTTTC; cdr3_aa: CASSSGQGCSGANVLTF
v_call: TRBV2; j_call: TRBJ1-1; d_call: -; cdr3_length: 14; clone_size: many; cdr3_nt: TGTGCCAGCAAGTGGCGATTGACATCCACTGAAGCTTTCTTT; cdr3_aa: CASKWRLTSTEAFF
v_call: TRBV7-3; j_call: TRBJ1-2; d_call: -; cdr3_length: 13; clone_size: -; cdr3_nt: TGTGCCAGCAGGTTATCGACGGACTATGGCTGCACCTTC; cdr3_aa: CASRLSTDYGCTF
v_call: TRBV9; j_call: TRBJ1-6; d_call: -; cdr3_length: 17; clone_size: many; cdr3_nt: TGTGCCAGCAGCGTAGGACAACTAAGCTCCTATAATTCACCCCTCCACTTT; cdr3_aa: CASSVGQLSSYNSPLHF
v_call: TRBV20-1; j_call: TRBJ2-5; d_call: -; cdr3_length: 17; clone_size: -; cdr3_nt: TGCAGTGCTAGAGTCCCCCAGGCCCAGGGGGGAGGAGAGACCCAGTACTTC; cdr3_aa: CSARVPQAQGGGETQYF
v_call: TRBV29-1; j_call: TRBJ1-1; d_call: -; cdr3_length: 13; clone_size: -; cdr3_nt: TGCAGCGTTGAAAGGGGTTTGAGCACTGAAGCTTTCTTT; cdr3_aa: CSVERGLSTEAFF